These 8 T cell receptor beta chains came from one sample sequenced in a study of T cell repertoires in cytomegalovirus infection. MiXCR, applied by TCRdb to the reads, yields one record per CDR3 protein. Among some 390,000 distinct CDR3 sequences listed, 15% to 20% were seen once. The specimen was PBMCs. The receptors were gathered from a human donor in good health (CMV status not recorded). Some clones in this sample may be carry-over from other donors' samples.

The V call is TRBV2, the J call TRBJ1-3, with 8 positions matching TRBD1. Germline CDR1 is SNHLY and CDR2 is FYNNEI. V was pared by 5 bases and J by 0 bases, with 3 bases of the junction left unmatched. There are 15 residues in the CDR3. CDR3 loop: CASSQGAYSGNTIYF. CDR3 nucleotide sequence: TGTGCCAGCAGTCAGGGGGCATACTCTGGAAACACCATATATTTT.

A few counts support this clonotype. The genes are TRBV20-1 and TRBJ1-3; D gene uncertain. The germline V gene has CDR1 DFQATT and CDR2 SNEGSKA (reference sequence). V lost 6 bases, J lost 6 bases, and 12 bases lay in between. This CDR3 contains 12 residues. The CDR3 DNA reads TGCAGTGCCCCCGGCCCTCCAAACACCATATATTTT. This gives the protein CSAPGPPNTIYF.

Only a few counts were recorded for this clonotype. CDR3 sequence reads: CASSALGQGSYEQYF. CDR3 in DNA: TGTGCCAGCAGCGCCTTAGGACAGGGGTCTTACGAGCAGTACTTC. This chain connects TRBV5-6 to TRBJ2-7; 9 nucleotides align to TRBD1. The trim removed 4 bases at V and 4 bases at J, leaving 9 bases unmatched. This CDR3 contains 15 residues. Germline V gene data show CDR1 as SGHDT and CDR2 as YYEEEE.

Many counts were recorded for this clonotype. This chain connects TRBV20-1 to TRBJ2-7, with unresolved D. Germline loops: CDR1 DFQATT, CDR2 SNEGSKA (reference sequence). The V and J ends lost 4 bases and 0 bases respectively, with 7 bases between them. The CDR3 spans 12 residues. CDR3 coding DNA: TGCAGTGCTAAGGAAATCTCCTACGAGCAGTACTTC. It is translated as CSAKEISYEQYF.

This clonotype was counted once. This chain uses TRBV5-1 with TRBJ1-1; TRBD1 agrees at 8 bases. V shed 8 bases and J 4 bases; nucleotides not matched to a gene: 7. This CDR3 region has 13 residues. In germline, CDR1 is SGHRS, CDR2 YFSETQ. CDR3 DNA sequence: TGCGCCAGTACAGGGGGTATAGGCACTGAAGCTTTCTTT. This codes for CASTGGIGTEAFF.

This rearrangement joins TRBV18 to TRBJ2-3; no reliable D call. V was cut by 2 bases and J by 10 bases, with 13 bases left in between. Germline V CDR1 and CDR2: KGHSH, LQKENI. CDR3 length: 13 residues. This CDR3 is CASSPTFEVAQYF. The CDR3 DNA reads as TGTGCCAGCTCACCAACCTTCGAGGTCGCGCAGTATTTT.

V is TRBV4-1 and J is TRBJ1-5; TRBD1 agrees at 8 bases. The CDR3 is made up of 15 amino acids. CDR1 is MGHRA, CDR2 YSYEKL, per germline. With V trimmed by 5 bases and J by 4 bases, 7 bases remained unmatched. The CDR3 region is CASSRTGIRNQPQHF. The CDR3 bases are TGCGCCAGCAGCAGGACAGGGATTAGGAATCAGCCCCAGCATTTT.

This clonotype was seen repeatedly, ten times or more. V usage is TRBV12-3 or TRBV12-4 and J usage is TRBJ1-1, with D maybe TRBD1 (6 bases). The CDR3 consists of 15 residues. The V end lost 7 bases, the J end lost 2 bases, and 17 bases lay between the germline ends. CDR3 sequence reads: CASNSQGSSNTEAFF. CDR3 in DNA: TGTGCCAGCAACTCTCAGGGGTCTTCCAACACTGAAGCTTTCTTT.